These T cell receptor beta chains were read from a single sample in a study of T cell responses to AZD1222 COVID-19 vaccine. Produced via immunoSEQ multiplex PCR; TCRdb's table is partial and in-frame only. Of around 60,000 clones listed, about 90% are singletons. The starting material was peripheral blood, obtained on day 0 of AZD1222 vaccination. The receptor source for this set is an adult in good health. Both conserved end residues are part of each CDR3. The D gene is left open where the match is weak. Clone size is not always given. Where it is, it says once, few, many or a class for expanded clones.

cdr3_nt,cdr3_aa,j_call,clone_size,d_call,v_call
TGTGCCAGCTCACGAAACCAGGGGAGCAATCAGCCCCAGCATTTT,CASSRNQGSNQPQHF,TRBJ1-5,once,-,TRBV18
TGTGCCAGCAGCTTGGGCAGCCCGAGCTCTGGAAACACCATATATTTT,CASSLGSPSSGNTIYF,TRBJ1-3,once,-,TRBV11-2
TGCGCCAGCAGCTCCCGAGGGGCTGATAATGAAAAACTGTTTTTT,CASSSRGADNEKLFF,TRBJ1-4,-,-,TRBV5-1
TGTGCCAGCAGCCCGGGACAGGGGTATGAAGGGGCTGGCTACACCTTC,CASSPGQGYEGAGYTF,TRBJ1-2,-,TRBD1,TRBV5-5
TGTGCCAGCAGCCCCACAGGGAATGAAAAACTGTTTTTT,CASSPTGNEKLFF,TRBJ1-4,-,-,TRBV5-5
TGTGCCAGCTCACCAATTGTTTCGCTGGCGGAATATGGGGGCTACACCTTC,CASSPIVSLAEYGGYTF,TRBJ1-2,-,-,TRBV18
TGTGCCAGCAGCCAAGGAGGGAATAACAATCAGCCCCAGCATTTT,CASSQGGNNNQPQHF,TRBJ1-5,-,-,TRBV3-1/TRBV3-2
TGTGCCAGCAGTGGACAGGGTGGCAATCAGCCCCAGCATTTT,CASSGQGGNQPQHF,TRBJ1-5,-,TRBD1,TRBV2
TGTGCCAGCAGGGGGAGCCGGGACAGGGGCTATGGCTACACCTTC,CASRGSRDRGYGYTF,TRBJ1-2,-,TRBD1,TRBV6-5
TGTGCCAGCAGCGGAGAGGGCTGGTCCTACAATGAGCAGTTCTTC,CASSGEGWSYNEQFF,TRBJ2-1,once,-,TRBV5-4
TGCGCCAGCAGCCCGGGGACATCCAAAAGGGGCAATGAGCAGTTCTTC,CASSPGTSKRGNEQFF,TRBJ2-1,-,-,TRBV10-2
TGTGCCAGCAGTTACGCCCGAGGGTTCACAGATACGCAGTATTTT,CASSYARGFTDTQYF,TRBJ2-3,-,-,TRBV6-5
TGTGCCAGCAGGACCCGGACAGGGGTTGGCTACACCTTC,CASRTRTGVGYTF,TRBJ1-2,-,TRBD1,TRBV6-5
TGTGCCAGCAGCTTGCTGCGAAATCTTGACACTGAAGCTTTCTTT,CASSLLRNLDTEAFF,TRBJ1-1,-,-,TRBV5-4
TGCGCCAGCAGCGGCTCCGGGACAGGGCGTTCGGTTGGCTACACCTTC,CASSGSGTGRSVGYTF,TRBJ1-2,-,TRBD1,TRBV5-1
TGTGCCAGCAGCATTCTAGCGGGGGCCTACAATGAGCAGTTCTTC,CASSILAGAYNEQFF,TRBJ2-1,-,TRBD2,TRBV6-5
TGTGCCAGCAGCTTGCAAGCGGGGAACCAAGAGACCCAGTACTTC,CASSLQAGNQETQYF,TRBJ2-5,few,TRBD2,TRBV7-6
TGTGCCAGCAGTTCTGAAAGGACAGGGCGTACTGAAGCTTTCTTT,CASSSERTGRTEAFF,TRBJ1-1,once,TRBD1,TRBV27
TGTGCCAGCAGTTTCGCAGGGGGCACTGAAGCTTTCTTT,CASSFAGGTEAFF,TRBJ1-1,-,TRBD1,TRBV27
TGTGCCAGCAGCTCTAGGGCCGGGACAGGGGGCGTCTATGGCTACACCTTC,CASSSRAGTGGVYGYTF,TRBJ1-2,-,TRBD1,TRBV7-9
TGTGCCAGCAGCACTTGGACAGGGAGGAACACTGAAGCTTTCTTT,CASSTWTGRNTEAFF,TRBJ1-1,-,TRBD1,TRBV11-1
TGCGCCAGCAGCCCTTGGACTGCAGACCACAATGAGCAGTTCTTC,CASSPWTADHNEQFF,TRBJ2-1,-,-,TRBV5-1
TGTGCCAGCTTCGGGACGAGGGGTTCCAATGAGCAGTTCTTC,CASFGTRGSNEQFF,TRBJ2-1,-,-,TRBV18
TGTGCCAGCAGCTTAGAGGCTAGCGGGGGCTACTACAATGAGCAGTTCTTC,CASSLEASGGYYNEQFF,TRBJ2-1,once,TRBD2,TRBV11-2
TGTGCCAGCAGAAGGGACAGCGCTAATCAGCCCCAGCATTTT,CASRRDSANQPQHF,TRBJ1-5,-,TRBD1,TRBV2
TGTGCCAGCAGTTACGGGACAGGGGGCTACAATGAGCAGTTCTTC,CASSYGTGGYNEQFF,TRBJ2-1,few,TRBD1,TRBV6-5
TGTGCCAGCAGTAGCCAGGGGGTTTTGAACACTGAAGCTTTCTTT,CASSSQGVLNTEAFF,TRBJ1-1,-,TRBD1,TRBV6-5
TGCGCCAGCAGCCAAGCAGTACCTGGAAACACCATATATTTT,CASSQAVPGNTIYF,TRBJ1-3,-,-,TRBV4-1
TGTGCCAGCAGCTTAGGACAGGGGGAGTTGAGACAGCCCCAGCATTTT,CASSLGQGELRQPQHF,TRBJ1-5,-,TRBD1,TRBV7-2
TGCGCCAGCAGCTTGCCAACAGGGGTGAACGATGAGCAGTTCTTC,CASSLPTGVNDEQFF,TRBJ2-1,-,TRBD1,TRBV5-1
TGTGCCAGCAGCAAGGGGAGGTGGACTGAAGCTTTCTTT,CASSKGRWTEAFF,TRBJ1-1,-,-,TRBV6-5
TGTGCCTGGAAAGGGACCCCTGGGGTCACTGAAGCTTTCTTT,CAWKGTPGVTEAFF,TRBJ1-1,-,-,TRBV30
TGTGCCAGCAGCAACGACAGGGTGTCTGAAAAACTGTTTTTT,CASSNDRVSEKLFF,TRBJ1-4,-,TRBD1,TRBV9
TGCGCCAGCAGCAGGGCCCCCTACGAGCAGTACTTC,CASSRAPYEQYF,TRBJ2-7,-,-,TRBV5-1
TGTGCCAGTAAAAGTTGGGACAGAAACAATCAGCCCCAGCATTTT,CASKSWDRNNQPQHF,TRBJ1-5,-,TRBD1,TRBV19
TGTGCCAGCAGCCTGGGGACAGGGGAAGATGGCTACACCTTC,CASSLGTGEDGYTF,TRBJ1-2,-,TRBD1,TRBV11-1
TGTGCCTGGAGTGAGGTACAAGAGACCCAGTACTTC,CAWSEVQETQYF,TRBJ2-5,-,-,TRBV30
TGTGCCAGCTCACCGGGACAGGGAGGGGGAAACATTCAGTACTTC,CASSPGQGGGNIQYF,TRBJ2-4,-,TRBD1,TRBV18
TGCGCCAGCAGCCAAGATCGGACAGGGATGTTATCTGGAAACACCATATATTTT,CASSQDRTGMLSGNTIYF,TRBJ1-3,-,TRBD1,TRBV4-1
TGTGCCAGCTCCCGCATGGAAGACACTGAAGCTTTCTTT,CASSRMEDTEAFF,TRBJ1-1,-,-,TRBV12-3/TRBV12-4
TGTGCCAGCTCTACGGACAGGGCTAACTATGGCTACACCTTC,CASSTDRANYGYTF,TRBJ1-2,-,TRBD1,TRBV18
TGTGCCAGCAGCCCAACCTTAGGGCATTCACCCCTCCACTTT,CASSPTLGHSPLHF,TRBJ1-6,-,-,TRBV11-1
TGTGCCAGCAGAGAAGGGCCAGAAAGCTCCTACGAGCAGTACTTC,CASREGPESSYEQYF,TRBJ2-7,-,-,TRBV25-1
TGTGCCAGCAGCTTGGAAGGAGGGCGGATTCAGTACTTC,CASSLEGGRIQYF,TRBJ2-4,-,-,TRBV5-6
TGTGCCAGCAGCCAGGGTGGGATCACTGAAGCTTTCTTT,CASSQGGITEAFF,TRBJ1-1,-,-,TRBV14
TGTGCCAGCAGCCTACAGGGGGACCTCTACGAGCAGTACTTC,CASSLQGDLYEQYF,TRBJ2-7,-,TRBD1,TRBV2
TGTGCCAGCTCGGACGGACAGGGCTTAGGTTCTCAGCCCCAGCATTTT,CASSDGQGLGSQPQHF,TRBJ1-5,-,TRBD1,TRBV18
TGTGCCAGCAGTGACGGGTCCTGGGGGCAGGGGGCGGCCTATGGCTACACCTTC,CASSDGSWGQGAAYGYTF,TRBJ1-2,-,TRBD1,TRBV2
TGTGCCAGCAGTTACATGGGACAGGGTGTTTCACCCCTCCACTTT,CASSYMGQGVSPLHF,TRBJ1-6,-,TRBD1,TRBV6-2/TRBV6-3
TGTGCCAGCAGCTTAACGCAGGGCGGGGGCTATGGCTACACCTTC,CASSLTQGGGYGYTF,TRBJ1-2,-,-,TRBV7-9
TGCGCCAGCAGCCAAGATGGGGGCTATGGCTACACCTTC,CASSQDGGYGYTF,TRBJ1-2,-,-,TRBV4-1
TGCGCCAGCAGCCAAGAAAGTCTCAGGTTGAAAAAACTGTTTTTT,CASSQESLRLKKLFF,TRBJ1-4,-,-,TRBV4-1
TGTGCCAGCACCTCCCCGCGGATTTCGGACTATGGCTACACCTTC,CASTSPRISDYGYTF,TRBJ1-2,-,-,TRBV6-5